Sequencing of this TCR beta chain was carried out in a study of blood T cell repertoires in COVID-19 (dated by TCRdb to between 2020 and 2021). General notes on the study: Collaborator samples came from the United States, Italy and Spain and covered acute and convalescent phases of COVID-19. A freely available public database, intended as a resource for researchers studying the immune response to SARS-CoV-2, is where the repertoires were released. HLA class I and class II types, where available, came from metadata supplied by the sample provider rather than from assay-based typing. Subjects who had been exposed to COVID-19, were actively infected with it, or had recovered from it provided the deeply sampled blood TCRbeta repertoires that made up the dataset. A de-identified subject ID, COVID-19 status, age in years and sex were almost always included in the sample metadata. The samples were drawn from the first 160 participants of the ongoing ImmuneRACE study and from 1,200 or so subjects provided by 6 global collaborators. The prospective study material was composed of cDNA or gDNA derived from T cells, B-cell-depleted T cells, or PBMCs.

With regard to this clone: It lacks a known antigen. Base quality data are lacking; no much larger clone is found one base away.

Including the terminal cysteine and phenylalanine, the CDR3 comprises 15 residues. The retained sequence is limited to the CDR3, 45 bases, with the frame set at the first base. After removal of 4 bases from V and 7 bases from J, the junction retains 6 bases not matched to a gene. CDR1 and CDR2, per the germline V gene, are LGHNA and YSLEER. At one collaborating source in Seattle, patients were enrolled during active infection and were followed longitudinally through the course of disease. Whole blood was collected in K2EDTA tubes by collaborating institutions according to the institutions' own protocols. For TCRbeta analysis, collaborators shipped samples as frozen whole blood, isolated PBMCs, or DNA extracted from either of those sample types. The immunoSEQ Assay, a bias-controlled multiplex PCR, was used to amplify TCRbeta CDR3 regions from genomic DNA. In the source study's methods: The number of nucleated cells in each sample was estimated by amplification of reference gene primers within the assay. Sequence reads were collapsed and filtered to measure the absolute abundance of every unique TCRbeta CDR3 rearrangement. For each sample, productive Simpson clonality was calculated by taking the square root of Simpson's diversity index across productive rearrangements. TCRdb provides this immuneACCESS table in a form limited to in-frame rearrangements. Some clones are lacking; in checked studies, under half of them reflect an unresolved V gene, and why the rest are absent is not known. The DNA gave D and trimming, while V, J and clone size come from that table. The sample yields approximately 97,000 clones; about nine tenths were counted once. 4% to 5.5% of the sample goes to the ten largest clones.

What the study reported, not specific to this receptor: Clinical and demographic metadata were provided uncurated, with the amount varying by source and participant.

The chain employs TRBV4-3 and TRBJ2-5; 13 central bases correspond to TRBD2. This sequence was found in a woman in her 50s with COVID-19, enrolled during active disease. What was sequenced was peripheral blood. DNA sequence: TGCGCCAGCAGCCCCGGACGGACTAGCGGGGGGACCCAGTACTTC. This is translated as CASSPGRTSGGTQYF.